This TCR beta chain was found in a study of blood T cell repertoires in COVID-19. The CDR3 is made up of 15 amino acids. V was pared by 4 bases and J by 4 bases, with 14 bases between. Germline V gene data show CDR1 as LNHDA and CDR2 as SQIVND (reference sequence). TCRdb's copy holds only in-frame clones and misses some; the assay was immunoSEQ multiplex PCR. The table has 130,000 to 150,000 clones, 75% to 90% seen once. The chain couples TRBV19 to TRBJ1-5; no clear D. The receptor comes from a woman between 55 and 75 years old with COVID-19, enrolled during active disease. The sample consisted of peripheral blood. The CDR3 DNA sequence: TGTGCCAGTAGTACCCCCGGGGTCTGGAATCAGCCCCAGCATTTT. Protein sequence: CASSTPGVWNQPQHF. Full variable domain (rest looked up from reference TRBV19 and TRBJ1-5): DGGITQSPKYLFRKEGQNVTLSCEQNLNHDAMYWYRQDPGQGLRLIYYSQIVNDFQKGDIAEGYSVSREKKESFPLTVTSAQKNPTAFYLCASSTPGVWNQPQHFGDGTRLSIL.